This T cell receptor (beta chain) was identified during a study of blood T cells in healthy people across ages. The second PCR ran roughly 6 to 11 cycles with a sample-barcoded 5' primer and J-beta primers. TCRdb redid the calling of the 5' RACE reads with MiXCR, one entry per CDR3 protein. Of roughly 1,700,000 distinct CDR3 sequences listed, roughly 27% are singletons. This receptor was taken from a woman in her 30s in good health. The sample taken for sequencing was blood.

The DNA for the CDR3 is TGCGCCAGCAGTGAGTTTGAGGGACCAGCGGGGGACAATGAGCAGTTCTTC. Translated: CASSEFEGPAGDNEQFF. J is TRBJ2-1 and V is TRBV10-2, with 8 positions matching TRBD2. Germline V gives CDR1 WSHSY, CDR2 SAAADI. Trimming took 1 base from V and 5 from J; bases not matched to a gene: 10. The CDR3 length is 17 residues.